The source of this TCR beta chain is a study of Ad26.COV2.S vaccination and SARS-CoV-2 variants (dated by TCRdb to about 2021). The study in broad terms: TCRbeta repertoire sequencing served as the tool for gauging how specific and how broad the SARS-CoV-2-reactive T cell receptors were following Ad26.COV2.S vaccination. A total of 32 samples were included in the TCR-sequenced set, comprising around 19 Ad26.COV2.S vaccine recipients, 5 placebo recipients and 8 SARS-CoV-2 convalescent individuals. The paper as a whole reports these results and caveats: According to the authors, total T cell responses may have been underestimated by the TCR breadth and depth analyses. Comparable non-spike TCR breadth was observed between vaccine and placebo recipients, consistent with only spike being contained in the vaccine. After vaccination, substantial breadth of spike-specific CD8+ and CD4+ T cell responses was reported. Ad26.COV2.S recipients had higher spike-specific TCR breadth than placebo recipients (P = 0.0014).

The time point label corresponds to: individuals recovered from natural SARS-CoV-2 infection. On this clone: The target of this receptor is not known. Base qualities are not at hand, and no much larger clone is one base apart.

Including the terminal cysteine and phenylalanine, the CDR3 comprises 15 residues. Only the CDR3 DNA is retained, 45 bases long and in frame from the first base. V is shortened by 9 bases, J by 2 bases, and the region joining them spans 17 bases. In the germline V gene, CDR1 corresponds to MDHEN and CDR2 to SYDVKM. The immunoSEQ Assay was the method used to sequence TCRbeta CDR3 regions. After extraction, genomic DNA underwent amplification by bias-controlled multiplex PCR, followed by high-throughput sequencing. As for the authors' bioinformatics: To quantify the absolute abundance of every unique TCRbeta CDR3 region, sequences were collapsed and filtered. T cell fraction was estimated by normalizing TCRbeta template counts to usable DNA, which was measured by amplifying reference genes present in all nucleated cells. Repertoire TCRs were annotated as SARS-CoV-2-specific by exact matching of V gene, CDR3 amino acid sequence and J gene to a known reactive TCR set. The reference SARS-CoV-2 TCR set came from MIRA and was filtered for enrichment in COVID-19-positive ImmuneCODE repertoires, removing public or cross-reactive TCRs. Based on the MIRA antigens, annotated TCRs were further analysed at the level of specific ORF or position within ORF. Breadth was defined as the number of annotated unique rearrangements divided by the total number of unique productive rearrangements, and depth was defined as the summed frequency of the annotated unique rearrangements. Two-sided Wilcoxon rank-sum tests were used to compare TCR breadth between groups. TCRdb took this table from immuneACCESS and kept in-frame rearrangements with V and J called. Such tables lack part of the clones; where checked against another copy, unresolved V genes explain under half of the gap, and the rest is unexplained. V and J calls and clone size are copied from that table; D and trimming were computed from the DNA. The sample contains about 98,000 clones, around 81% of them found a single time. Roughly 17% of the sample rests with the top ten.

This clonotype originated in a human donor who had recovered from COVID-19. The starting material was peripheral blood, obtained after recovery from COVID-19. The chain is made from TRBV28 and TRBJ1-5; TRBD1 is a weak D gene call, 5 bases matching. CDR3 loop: CASYRWGVGNQPQHF. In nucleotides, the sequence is TGTGCCAGTTACAGATGGGGGGTGGGCAATCAGCCCCAGCATTTT.